These 21 T cell receptor beta chains originate from one sample sequenced in a study of cytomegalovirus exposure and HLA in healthy donors. Measured with immunoSEQ multiplex PCR; TCRdb has only the in-frame clones, and not every one. Among about 250,000 clones listed, roughly 89% were seen once. The sequencing input was PBMCs. The receptors come from a man aged 18 to 30 in good health and CMV-seronegative.

V usage is TRBV11-3 and J usage is TRBJ2-7; D gene ambiguous. The CDR3 is made up of 14 amino acids. Trimming removed 7 bases at V and 2 bases at J, with 15 bases between. The germline CDR1 and CDR2 sequences are SGHNT and YENEEA. The CDR3 DNA sequence: TGTGCCAGCAACTATAGGAGAGTGCCCTACGAGCAGTACTTC. This translates into CASNYRRVPYEQYF.

The V call is TRBV7-3, the J call TRBJ1-1; D is unresolved. Germline-derived CDR1 and CDR2 are SGHTA and FQGTGA. V was clipped by 5 bases and J by 0 bases, with 13 bases between them. The CDR3 totals 15 residues. The DNA for the CDR3 is TGTGCCAGCAGCCCAACACACCGGGTGAACACTGAAGCTTTCTTT. Encoded protein: CASSPTHRVNTEAFF.

The gene calls are TRBV4-2 and TRBJ2-1; 12 positions agree with TRBD2. V dropped 4 bases and J dropped 6; count of bases not matched to a gene: 7. The CDR3 loop spans 16 amino acids. The V gene's germline CDR1 is LGHNA and CDR2 YNFKEQ. The CDR3 nucleotides read TGTGCCAGCAGCCGGACTAGCGGGACATGGGTCAATGAGCAGTTCTTC. Translation: CASSRTSGTWVNEQFF.

CDR3 amino acids: CASSYSTGQREQYF. The DNA of the CDR3 is TGTGCCAGCAGTTACTCCACAGGGCAGCGGGAGCAGTACTTC. The V and J genes are TRBV6-5 and TRBJ2-7; possible D gene TRBD1, 6 bases. This CDR3 contains 14 residues. Per germline, CDR1 MNHEY and CDR2 SVGAGI. The germline V and J ends were trimmed by 0 bases and 7 bases, with 13 bases remaining between them.

The chain uses TRBV30 and TRBJ1-3, with TRBD1 matching over 12 bases. With V trimmed by 3 bases and J by 6 bases, 0 bases remained unmatched. Per the germline V gene, CDR1 is GTSNPN and CDR2 is SVGIG (reference sequence). The CDR3 is made up of 13 amino acids. The chain's CDR3 is CAWRGQGANTIYF. The CDR3 bases are TGTGCCTGGAGGGGACAGGGGGCAAACACCATATATTTT.

This sequence joins TRBV5-1 and TRBJ2-3; no firm D call. CDR1 and CDR2 from the germline V gene are SGHRS and YFSETQ. The V and J ends lost 4 bases and 5 bases respectively, with 5 bases between them. The CDR3 is made up of 11 amino acids. The CDR3 DNA reads as TGCGCCAGCAGCCCCGGAGATACGCAGTATTTT. Its protein product is CASSPGDTQYF.

The chain is built from TRBV27 and TRBJ2-3; 9 nucleotides align to TRBD1. Trimming at V came to 8 bases and at J to 2 bases, leaving 11 bases not matched to a gene. The CDR3 is 16 residues long. CDR1 is MNHEY and CDR2 is SMNVEV in the germline V gene (reference sequence). CDR3 sequence: CASATLGTGNTDTQYF. The CDR3 bases are TGTGCCAGCGCTACACTCGGGACAGGGAACACAGATACGCAGTATTTT.

The V and J genes are TRBV7-2 and TRBJ2-3, with D tentatively TRBD2 (6 bases). Germline V gene data show CDR1 as SGHTA and CDR2 as FQGNSA. The CDR3 is 16 amino acids. Trimming stripped 1 base from V and 0 bases from J, with 11 bases between. The CDR3 protein is CASSLVPGLSTDTQYF. CDR3 DNA: TGTGCCAGCAGCTTAGTTCCGGGACTGAGCACAGATACGCAGTATTTT.

This chain connects TRBV6-5 to TRBJ1-4; 7 nucleotides line up with TRBD1. The CDR3 runs 14 residues. V lost 2 bases, J lost 7 bases, and 4 bases stayed unmatched. CDR1 is MNHEY, CDR2 SVGAGI, per germline. The CDR3 DNA is TGTGCCAGCAGTTACAGGGGGCGCCTTGAAAAACTGTTTTTT. Translation: CASSYRGRLEKLFF.

This sequence joins TRBV25-1 and TRBJ2-2, with 9 bases lining up with TRBD1. CDR3 length equals 14 residues. The V segment lost 7 bases and the J segment 6 bases; nucleotides outside the gene matches: 6. Germline V CDR1 and CDR2: MGHDK, SYGVNS. In DNA, the CDR3 is TGTGCCAGCATGGGCTGGACAGGGGCCGGGGAGCTGTTTTTT. Protein sequence: CASMGWTGAGELFF.

This chain links TRBV5-1 with TRBJ2-7; 9 bases are a match to TRBD2. The V gene's germline CDR1 is SGHRS and CDR2 YFSETQ. This CDR3 is 15 amino acids long. Trimming took 0 bases from V and 7 from J; bases not matched to a gene: 8. DNA for the CDR3: TGCGCCAGCAGCTTGGTGGGCGGGGGGGACCTGGAGCAGTACTTC. This codes for CASSLVGGGDLEQYF.

The chain carries TRBV18 and TRBJ1-2; D might be TRBD1 (6 bases). The CDR3 is 13 residues long. V was cut by 6 bases and J by 2 bases, with 10 bases left in between. CDR1 and CDR2 (germline): KGHSH, LQKENI. CDR3 sequence reads: CASSLGTNYGYTF. Here the CDR3 DNA reads TGTGCCAGCTCGCTCGGGACAAACTATGGCTACACCTTC.

The V call is TRBV19, the J call TRBJ1-5, with 7 bases fitting TRBD1. CDR1 is LNHDA and CDR2 is SQIVND in the germline V gene (reference sequence). The CDR3 consists of 16 residues. V was clipped by 3 bases and J by 0 bases; unmatched bases: 5. This chain's CDR3 is CASSIVGQYSNQPQHF. The CDR3 DNA is TGTGCCAGTAGTATCGTGGGACAGTATAGCAATCAGCCCCAGCATTTT.

The chain has TRBV2 and TRBJ2-1, with a tentative D call TRBD1 (5 bases). Trimming removed 7 bases at V and 8 bases at J, with 12 bases between. Germline CDR1 is SNHLY and CDR2 is FYNNEI. The CDR3 is 12 residues long. Here the CDR3 DNA reads TGTGCCAGCATTCAGGGTTTGGATGAGCAGTTCTTC. This sequence encodes CASIQGLDEQFF.

The chain employs TRBV5-1 and TRBJ2-2, with no clear D. Trimming pared 1 base from V and 1 base from J, leaving 5 bases between. The CDR3 spans 14 residues. Germline V gene data show CDR1 as SGHRS and CDR2 as YFSETQ. The DNA for the CDR3 is TGCGCCAGCAGCTTGCAGGAGAACACCGGGGAGCTGTTTTTT. This gives the protein CASSLQENTGELFF.

About this clone itself: This CDR3 is also generated by other DNA sequences in the sample. The chain couples TRBV18 to TRBJ2-5, with a tentative D call TRBD2 (5 bases). Trimming took 0 bases from V and 4 from J, leaving 6 bases between them. Germline CDR1 and CDR2: KGHSH and LQKENI. The CDR3 covers 13 residues. The DNA for the CDR3 is TGTGCCAGCTCACCACCTAGCGCAGAGACCCAGTACTTC. Protein product: CASSPPSAETQYF.

The V and J genes are TRBV21-1 and TRBJ2-7; TRBD2 is the table's D call and was not checked against the DNA. TRBV21-1 is assigned pseudogene status. There are 15 residues in the CDR3. CDR3 in amino acids: CASSKALADYYEQYF. The CDR3 nucleotides are TGTGCCAGCAGCAAGGCACTAGCCGACTACTACGAGCAGTACTTC.

V and J are TRBV29-1 and TRBJ2-2, with D perhaps matching TRBD2 (5 bases). Germline CDR1 and CDR2: SQVTM and ANQGSEA. V gave up 5 bases and J gave up 3 bases, with 16 bases separating them. This CDR3 has 15 residues. The CDR3 DNA reads TGCAGCGTTACCACTAGAGAGGAATACACCGGGGAGCTGTTTTTT. This sequence encodes CSVTTREEYTGELFF.

The chain links TRBV5-1 to TRBJ2-1; 9 nucleotides line up with TRBD1. Germline V CDR1 and CDR2: SGHRS, YFSETQ. This CDR3 spans 14 amino acids. V lost 2 bases and J lost 4; bases outside the gene matches: 1. The CDR3 reads CASSFGQGYNEQFF. CDR3 nucleotides: TGCGCCAGCAGCTTCGGACAGGGGTACAATGAGCAGTTCTTC.

This rearrangement joins TRBV2 to TRBJ2-5, with unresolved D. The CDR3 spans 14 residues. The V gene lost 7 bases and the J gene lost 0 bases, with 12 bases spanning the gap. CDR1 is SNHLY and CDR2 is FYNNEI in the germline V gene. In DNA form, the CDR3 reads TGTGCCAGCATCCCAGGCAGTTACCAAGAGACCCAGTACTTC. Translating it yields CASIPGSYQETQYF.

The rearrangement joins TRBV27 to TRBJ2-2; D possibly corresponds to TRBD1 (5 bases). Trimming shortened V by 3 bases and J by 5 bases, and 10 bases separated the two germline ends. The CDR3 runs 14 residues. CDR1 and CDR2 (germline): MNHEY, SMNVEV (reference sequence). The CDR3 DNA reads as TGTGCCAGCAGTTTGCTCCAGGGTACCGGGGAGCTGTTTTTT. It translates to CASSLLQGTGELFF.